A few counts support the clone carrying this TCR beta chain. Antigen: not known. A much larger clone lies one base from this, so it may be a read error. The V gene's germline CDR1 is MNHEY and CDR2 SVGEGT. This CDR3 has 16 residues. The sample comes from a study of read filtering for tumor transcriptome and immune sequencing. Study details: Patients were 17 male and about 14 female, mean age 65.9 years, range about 47 to 80. After DNase treatment, RNA was made into whole-transcriptome libraries.

The library was built from about 370 ng RNA with molecular barcoded adaptors for alpha/delta and beta/gamma chains. A single record per CDR3 protein comes from TCRdb applying MiXCR to the reads. In the table there are roughly 68,000 distinct CDR3 sequences, about 15% of which are singletons. Findings of the study overall: The CD138-negative fraction was mixed bone marrow immune cells, not pure T cells.

The rearrangement joins TRBV6-2 or TRBV6-3 to TRBJ2-1, with 12 bases fitting TRBD2. This sequence was found in a donor at least 40 years old with multiple myeloma. The specimen was a population of CD138-negative cells sorted from bone marrow. CDR3 in DNA: TGTGCCAGCAGTGGAACTCTAGCGGGAGGGAGGAATGAGCAGTCCTTC. This codes for CASSGTLAGGRNEQSF.